This TCR beta chain was captured in a study of blood T cell repertoires in COVID-19. About the research overall: Acute and convalescent COVID-19 specimens originated in the United States, Italy and Spain.

Which cohort a participant joined came from the clinical history participants gave. Repertoires were generated with immunoSEQ multiplex PCR, while TCRdb's copy carries only in-frame clones and drops some. Among under 300,000 clones, around 91% were seen once, and the ten largest hold less than 2.5%. Germline V gives CDR1 MNHEY, CDR2 SVGAGI. The CDR3 totals 16 residues. Trimming removed 2 bases from V and 4 bases from J; junction bases left unmatched: 7. The chain couples TRBV6-5 to TRBJ2-7; 11 nucleotides match TRBD1. The material sequenced was PBMCs or T cells enriched from blood (not recorded which). This receptor was obtained from a woman between 18 and 30 years old who had recovered from COVID-19. This CDR3 is CASSYTGTGGRYEQYF. The DNA for the CDR3 is TGTGCCAGCAGTTACACAGGGACAGGGGGGAGGTACGAGCAGTACTTC.